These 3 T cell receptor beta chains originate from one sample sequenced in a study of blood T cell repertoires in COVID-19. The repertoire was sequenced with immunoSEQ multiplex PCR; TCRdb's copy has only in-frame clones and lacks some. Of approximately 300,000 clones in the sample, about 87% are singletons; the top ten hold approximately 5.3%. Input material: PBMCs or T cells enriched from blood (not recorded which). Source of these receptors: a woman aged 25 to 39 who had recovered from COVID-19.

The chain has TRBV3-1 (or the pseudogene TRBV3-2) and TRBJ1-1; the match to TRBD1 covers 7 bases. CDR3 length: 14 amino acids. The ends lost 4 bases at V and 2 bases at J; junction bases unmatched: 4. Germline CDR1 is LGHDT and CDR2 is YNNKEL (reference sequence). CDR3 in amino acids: CASSLDRANTEAFF. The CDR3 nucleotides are TGTGCCAGCAGCCTTGACAGGGCCAACACTGAAGCTTTCTTT.

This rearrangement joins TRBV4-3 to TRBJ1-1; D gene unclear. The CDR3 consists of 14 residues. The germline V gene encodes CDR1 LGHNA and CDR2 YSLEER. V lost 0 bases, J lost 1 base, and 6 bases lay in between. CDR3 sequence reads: CASSQDGRNTEAFF. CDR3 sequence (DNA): TGCGCCAGCAGCCAAGATGGCAGGAACACTGAAGCTTTCTTT.

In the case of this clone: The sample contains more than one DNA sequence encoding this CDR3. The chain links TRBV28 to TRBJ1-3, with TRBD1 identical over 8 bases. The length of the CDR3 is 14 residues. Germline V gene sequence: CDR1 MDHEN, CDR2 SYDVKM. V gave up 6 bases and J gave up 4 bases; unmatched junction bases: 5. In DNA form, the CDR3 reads TGTGCCAGCAGGCCCCCAGGGGGCGGAAACACCATATATTTT. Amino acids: CASRPPGGGNTIYF.